The 8 T cell receptor beta chains presented below share a single source sample, sequenced in a study of OX40 agonist ivuxolimab in advanced cancers. TCRdb's copy holds only in-frame clones and misses some; the assay was immunoSEQ multiplex PCR. The table shows under 80,000 clones, with 85% to 90% occurring only once. Material: CD4+ or CD8+ T cells sorted from blood, obtained in a trial of the OX40 agonist ivuxolimab. These receptors were collected from an adult with an advanced solid tumor such as melanoma, head and neck, liver or kidney cancer.

V and J are TRBV9 and TRBJ2-7, with D possibly being TRBD1 or TRBD2 (5 bases each). Germline V gene data show CDR1 as SGDLS and CDR2 as YYNGEE. Trimming took 0 bases from V and 6 from J, leaving 10 bases between them. The CDR3 length is 13 residues. The CDR3 coding sequence is TGTGCCAGCAGCGTAGGAGGGGAAAGCGAGCAGTACTTC. The encoded protein is CASSVGGESEQYF. The complete variable domain, with remaining parts taken from reference TRBV9 and TRBJ2-7, reads DSGVTQTPKHLITATGQRVTLRCSPRSGDLSVYWYQQSLDQGLQFLIQYYNGEERAKGNILERFSAQQFPDLHSELNLSSLELGDSALYFCASSVGGESEQYFGPGTRLTVT.

The chain links TRBV6-1 to TRBJ2-1, with 9 bases identical to TRBD2. Germline CDR1 is MNHNS and CDR2 is SASEGT. With 3 bases clipped from V and 3 bases from J, the junction kept 9 bases outside the gene matches. The CDR3 is made up of 17 amino acids. CDR3 residues: CASSELTSGPLYNEQFF. The CDR3 bases are TGTGCCAGCAGTGAGTTGACTAGCGGCCCTCTCTACAATGAGCAGTTCTTC.

This clone was seen once. The V and J genes are TRBV18 and TRBJ1-5, with 10 bases that match TRBD1. Germline CDR1 KGHSH, CDR2 LQKENI. This CDR3 contains 16 residues. Losses at the gene ends were 2 bases for V and 2 bases for J; bases not matched to a gene: 3. The DNA for the CDR3 is TGTGCCAGCTCACCAATCGGGACAGGGGGCAATCAGCCCCAGCATTTT. It translates to CASSPIGTGGNQPQHF. Complete variable domain (other parts from reference TRBV18 and TRBJ1-5): NAGVMQNPRHLVRRRGQEARLRCSPMKGHSHVYWYRQLPEEGLKFMVYLQKENIIDESGMPKERFSAEFPKEGPSILRIQQVVRGDSAAYFCASSPIGTGGNQPQHFGDGTRLSIL.

V usage is TRBV5-1 and J usage is TRBJ2-3; the D call may be TRBD1 or TRBD2 (5 bases each). Germline CDR1 SGHRS, CDR2 YFSETQ. V was cut by 0 bases and J by 4 bases, with 6 bases left in between. This CDR3 has 13 residues. The CDR3 DNA is TGCGCCAGCAGCTTGGGGGGGTCAGATACGCAGTATTTT. As protein: CASSLGGSDTQYF.

This chain joins TRBV7-9 and TRBJ1-1, with D unresolved. Between the trimmed V and J ends, which lost 5 bases and 0 bases, there was a span of 13 bases. Germline V CDR1 and CDR2: SEHNR, FQNEAQ (reference sequence). This CDR3 is 15 amino acids long. CDR3 bases: TGTGCCAGCAGCCCCCGGACGGGGATGAACACTGAAGCTTTCTTT. Protein product: CASSPRTGMNTEAFF. Supplemented by reference TRBV7-9 and TRBJ1-1, the full variable domain reads DTGVSQNPRHKITKRGQNVTFRCDPISEHNRLYWYRQTLGQGPEFLTYFQNEAQLEKSRLLSDRFSAERPKGSFSTLEIQRTEQGDSAMYLCASSPRTGMNTEAFFGQGTRLTVV.

This clone was recorded a few times. The chain uses TRBV5-1 and TRBJ1-6; D perhaps matches TRBD1 (6 bases). Germline V gene data show CDR1 as SGHRS and CDR2 as YFSETQ. The CDR3 sequence is 14 residues long. Trimming pared 7 bases from V and 8 bases from J, leaving 16 bases between. Written as DNA, the CDR3 is TGCGCCAGCTCAAGCGGGGGGCGTGATTCACCCCTCCACTTT. Translated, it gives CASSSGGRDSPLHF. The whole variable domain, remainder taken from reference TRBV5-1 and TRBJ1-6, is KAGVTQTPRYLIKTRGQQVTLSCSPISGHRSVSWYQQTPGQGLQFLFEYFSETQRNKGNFPGRFSGRQFSNSRSEMNVSTLELGDSALYLCASSSGGRDSPLHFGNGTRLTVT.

The V call is TRBV30, the J call TRBJ2-2, with 7 positions matching TRBD1. The germline gives CDR1 GTSNPN, CDR2 SVGIG (reference sequence). Trimming took 8 bases from V and 0 from J; bases not matched to a gene: 9. CDR3 length equals 15 residues. The CDR3 is CALTRGNANTGELFF. The CDR3 DNA sequence: TGTGCCCTCACCAGGGGGAACGCGAACACCGGGGAGCTGTTTTTT.

The chain couples TRBV14 to TRBJ1-4, with 11 bases lining up with TRBD1. The germline V gene encodes CDR1 SGHDN and CDR2 FVKESK. With V trimmed by 5 bases and J by 10 bases, 3 bases remained unmatched. There are 13 residues in the CDR3. CDR3 bases: TGTGCCAGCAGCTGGACAGGGGGCGGAAAACTGTTTTTT. Residues: CASSWTGGGKLFF.